This T cell receptor beta chain stems from a study of monozygotic twins with inflammatory bowel disease. Study-wide points: Separate T cell subtypes could not be resolved from one another.

About this clonotype itself: Its specificity is not known.

The CDR3 has 15 amino acids. CDR1 and CDR2 (germline): MDHEN, SYDVKM. One entry per CDR3 protein, without DNA, is what TCRdb gives after re-calling the 5' RACE reads. The sample has under 200,000 distinct CDR3 sequences. Donors each gave approximately 2.6 ml of blood. Whole blood without T cell sorting served as the source of isolated total RNA. The V gene is TRBV28, the J gene TRBJ1-1; lacking DNA, the TRBD1 call made by TCRdb goes unchecked. Material: blood. This TCR derives from a human donor with ulcerative colitis or Crohn's disease, or a healthy co-twin of an affected twin (not recorded which). The CDR3 here is CASSRPGQGVPEAFF.